The 23 T cell receptor beta chains given below trace back to one sample, sequenced in a study of T cell responses to AZD1222 COVID-19 vaccine. TCRdb's table, derived via immunoSEQ multiplex PCR, lists solely in-frame clones and lacks some. Here the sample spans about 260,000 clones, 80% to 95% being singletons. The starting material was peripheral blood, obtained on day 0 of AZD1222 vaccination. The receptor source for this set is an adult in good health.

This clone was counted between two and nine times. The chain couples TRBV14 to TRBJ1-1, with TRBD1 matching 8 bases. There are 14 residues in the CDR3. Germline CDR1 SGHDN, CDR2 FVKESK. The V segment lost 1 base and the J segment 4 bases; nucleotides outside the gene matches: 2. The CDR3 is CASSQVTGGTEAFF. In DNA, the CDR3 is TGTGCCAGCAGCCAAGTCACAGGGGGCACTGAAGCTTTCTTT.

The J gene is TRBJ2-7, the V gene TRBV5-6, with 7 bases fitting TRBD1. V lost 4 bases to trimming and J lost 4 bases; unmatched junction nucleotides: 8. The CDR3 runs 14 residues. The germline gives CDR1 SGHDT, CDR2 YYEEEE. The CDR3 reads CASSVPGTVYEQYF. The CDR3 DNA sequence: TGTGCCAGCAGCGTTCCCGGGACAGTTTACGAGCAGTACTTC.

This clone was counted a single time. The V and J genes are TRBV7-6 and TRBJ2-2, with TRBD2 matching 8 bases. CDR1 is SGHVS, CDR2 FNYEAQ, per germline. This CDR3 comprises 14 residues. V shed 6 bases, J shed 1 base, and the junction held 1 base outside the gene matches. The CDR3 nucleotides are TGTGCCAGCAGGGGACTAGAGAACACCGGGGAGCTGTTTTTT. Its translation is CASRGLENTGELFF.

This clone showed up just once. The V call is TRBV28, the J call TRBJ1-1; D gene unclear. Trimming left V 7 bases short and J 1 base short, with 13 bases between. The CDR3 is made up of 14 amino acids. Germline V gene lookup returns CDR1 MDHEN and CDR2 SYDVKM. Here the CDR3 reads CASTPRAPNTEAFF. CDR3 sequence (DNA): TGTGCCAGCACCCCGCGAGCGCCGAACACTGAAGCTTTCTTT.

V gene TRBV11-2 combines with J gene TRBJ1-4, with 8 bases fitting TRBD1. V dropped 6 bases and J dropped 8; count of bases not matched to a gene: 11. This CDR3 contains 15 residues. Germline values: CDR1 SGHAT, CDR2 FQNNGV. CDR3 in amino acids: CASSRWTGTWEKLFF. The CDR3 coding sequence is TGTGCCAGCAGTCGCTGGACAGGGACGTGGGAAAAACTGTTTTTT.

The chain carries TRBV5-4 and TRBJ1-2; perhaps TRBD1 as D (5 bases). The length of the CDR3 is 15 residues. Germline-derived CDR1 and CDR2 are SGHNT and YYREEE (reference sequence). V dropped 0 bases and J dropped 4 bases, with 13 bases sitting between them. The CDR3 protein is CASSLGGGQLYGYTF. As DNA, the CDR3 is TGTGCCAGCAGCTTGGGTGGCGGACAACTCTATGGCTACACCTTC.

V usage is TRBV19 and J usage is TRBJ1-2, with D uncertain. Per the germline V gene, CDR1 is LNHDA and CDR2 is SQIVND (reference sequence). The V gene lost 5 bases and the J gene lost 4 bases, with 14 bases spanning the gap. This CDR3 is built from 14 residues. For the CDR3, the DNA is TGTGCCAGTAGTGAGACCGGGGTCGGCTATGGCTACACCTTC. Protein: CASSETGVGYGYTF. The full variable domain, in which reference TRBV19 and TRBJ1-2 provide the parts outside the CDR3, is DGGITQSPKYLFRKEGQNVTLSCEQNLNHDAMYWYRQDPGQGLRLIYYSQIVNDFQKGDIAEGYSVSREKKESFPLTVTSAQKNPTAFYLCASSETGVGYGYTFGSGTRLTVV.

The genes are TRBV27 and TRBJ1-4; 11 bases are shared with TRBD1. V lost 5 bases, J lost 6 bases, and 5 bases stayed unmatched. Germline CDR1 and CDR2: MNHEY and SMNVEV (reference sequence). The CDR3 consists of 15 residues. This CDR3 reads CASSTRTGGYEKLFF. The DNA of the CDR3 is TGTGCCAGCAGTACCCGGACAGGGGGCTATGAAAAACTGTTTTTT.

The rearrangement links TRBV20-1 to TRBJ1-1; no clear D. Trimming took 6 bases from V and 8 from J, leaving 10 bases between them. CDR1 and CDR2 (germline): DFQATT, SNEGSKA (reference sequence). The CDR3 runs to 10 residues. The CDR3 DNA is TGCAGTGCGCTAGCCGAGGAAGCTTTCTTT. This translates into CSALAEEAFF.

The rearrangement joins TRBV10-3 to TRBJ2-5; D unresolved. Trimming removed 3 bases at V and 1 base at J, with 6 bases between. The germline V gene has CDR1 ENHRY and CDR2 SYGVKD. The CDR3 runs 13 residues. The CDR3 DNA is TGTGCCATCAGTGACCGAGCCCAAGAGACCCAGTACTTC. Translation: CAISDRAQETQYF.

The V and J genes are TRBV6-6 and TRBJ2-7, with D possibly TRBD1 on 6 matching bases. Trimming cost V 6 bases and J 2 bases, with 11 bases left between them. Germline V CDR1 and CDR2: MNHNY, SVGAGI (reference sequence). The CDR3 contains 13 residues. In nucleotides, the CDR3 is TGTGCCAGCAGGCGACAGGCTACCTACGAGCAGTACTTC. Translated: CASRRQATYEQYF.

V gene TRBV2 combines with J gene TRBJ1-2; tentative D call: TRBD1 (5 bases). The CDR3 has 11 amino acids. The V gene lost 8 bases and the J gene lost 4 bases, with 8 bases spanning the gap. Germline V gives CDR1 SNHLY, CDR2 FYNNEI. In nucleotides, the CDR3 is TGTGCCAGCGGGGCGGGCTATGGCTACACCTTC. Residues: CASGAGYGYTF.

The chain has TRBV2 and TRBJ2-4; D tentatively fits TRBD1 or TRBD2 (7 bases each). Germline lookup yields CDR1 SNHLY and CDR2 FYNNEI. This CDR3 comprises 17 residues. V gave up 6 bases and J gave up 0 bases, with 18 bases separating them. CDR3 sequence: CASRAQPGGVAKNIQYF. The CDR3, as DNA: TGTGCCAGCAGGGCTCAGCCAGGGGGGGTAGCCAAAAACATTCAGTACTTC.

The chain employs TRBV28 and TRBJ1-6; maybe TRBD1 (5 bases). Germline CDR1 is MDHEN and CDR2 is SYDVKM. The CDR3 loop spans 13 amino acids. Trimming took 7 bases from V and 10 from J, leaving 14 bases between them. CDR3 in amino acids: CASMGNRGSPLHF. In DNA, the CDR3 is TGTGCCAGCATGGGGAACCGGGGGTCACCCCTCCACTTT.

The rearrangement uses TRBV18 and TRBJ2-1, with 7 bases aligning to TRBD1. V shed 6 bases, J shed 4 bases, and the junction held 0 bases outside the gene matches. The CDR3 contains 12 residues. Germline V gives CDR1 KGHSH, CDR2 LQKENI. The CDR3: CASSGQYNEQFF. The CDR3 bases are TGTGCCAGCTCGGGACAGTACAATGAGCAGTTCTTC.

The V call is TRBV2, the J call TRBJ2-7; 10 nucleotides match TRBD2. Looked up from germline, CDR1 is SNHLY and CDR2 is FYNNEI. CDR3 length equals 15 residues. J gave up 2 bases and V 3 bases, and 4 bases lay outside the gene matches. As DNA, the CDR3 is TGTGCCAGCAGTGATGAAGCGGGGGGGCCCTACGAGCAGTACTTC. Its protein is CASSDEAGGPYEQYF.

The chain is built from TRBV19 and TRBJ2-3, with 7 bases aligning to TRBD2. Losses at the gene ends were 7 bases for V and 1 base for J; bases not matched to a gene: 8. Germline lookup yields CDR1 LNHDA and CDR2 SQIVND (reference sequence). The CDR3 runs 15 residues. The CDR3 DNA reads as TGTGCCAGTACACAGACGGGGGGTGGCACAGATACGCAGTATTTT. The encoded protein is CASTQTGGGTDTQYF.

The chain joins TRBV12-2 to TRBJ2-1. TRBV12-2 is reported as a pseudogene. This CDR3 has 15 amino acids. The CDR3 spells CASRPEGTLSDEQFF. CDR3 DNA sequence: TGTGCAAGTCGCCCAGAAGGGACCCTTTCGGATGAGCAGTTCTTC.

This clone was recorded once. V gene TRBV7-2 combines with J gene TRBJ1-4, with 7 bases fitting TRBD1. Losses at the gene ends were 0 bases for V and 8 bases for J; bases not matched to a gene: 3. The CDR3 covers 14 residues. Germline CDR1 and CDR2: SGHTA and FQGNSA. In DNA form, the CDR3 reads TGTGCCAGCAGCTTAGCCACAGGGGACGAAAAACTGTTTTTT. It codes for CASSLATGDEKLFF.

The rearrangement uses TRBV6-5 and TRBJ1-3; D is undetermined. Germline CDR1 and CDR2: MNHEY and SVGAGI. This CDR3 contains 11 residues. V was trimmed by 9 bases and J by 2 bases, leaving 5 bases between them. CDR3 region: CASGTGNTIYF. The CDR3 nucleotides are TGTGCCAGTGGGACTGGAAACACCATATATTTT.

The gene calls are TRBV7-9 and TRBJ1-3; D ambiguous. This CDR3 has 15 residues. Germline CDR1 and CDR2: SEHNR and FQNEAQ (reference sequence). V lost 3 bases and J 0 bases, leaving 9 bases between the germline ends. The CDR3 DNA reads TGTGCCAGCAGCTTCCAGAGATTCTCTGGAAACACCATATATTTT. As protein: CASSFQRFSGNTIYF.

As for this clone: Germline is not matched at one junction end, which may reflect a read error. V usage is TRBV9 and J usage is TRBJ1-2; TRBD1 matches 8 bases. Germline loops: CDR1 SGDLS, CDR2 YYNGEE. The CDR3 spans 14 residues. CDR3 amino acids: CASSVESRGLFIAF. The CDR3 DNA reads as TGTGCCAGCAGCGTAGAGTCCAGGGGGCTGTTTATCGCCTTC.

The gene calls are TRBV27 and TRBJ1-1; D unresolved. CDR3 length: 14 residues. CDR1 is MNHEY and CDR2 is SMNVEV in the germline V gene (reference sequence). V lost 5 bases and J lost 1, with 11 bases in between. CDR3 in DNA: TGTGCCAGCAGTAAACCGGAGGGGAACACTGAAGCTTTCTTT. Translated: CASSKPEGNTEAFF.